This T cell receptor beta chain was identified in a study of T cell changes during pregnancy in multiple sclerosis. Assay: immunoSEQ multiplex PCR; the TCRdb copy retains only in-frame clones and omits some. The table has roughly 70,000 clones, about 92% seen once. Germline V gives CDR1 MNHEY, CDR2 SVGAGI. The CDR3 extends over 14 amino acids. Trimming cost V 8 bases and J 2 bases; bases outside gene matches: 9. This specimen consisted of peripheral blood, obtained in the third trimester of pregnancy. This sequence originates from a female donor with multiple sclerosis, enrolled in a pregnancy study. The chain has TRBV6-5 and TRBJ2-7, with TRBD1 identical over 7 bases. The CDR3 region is CASYAYRGPYEQYF. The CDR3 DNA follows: TGTGCCAGCTACGCCTACAGGGGTCCCTACGAGCAGTACTTC.